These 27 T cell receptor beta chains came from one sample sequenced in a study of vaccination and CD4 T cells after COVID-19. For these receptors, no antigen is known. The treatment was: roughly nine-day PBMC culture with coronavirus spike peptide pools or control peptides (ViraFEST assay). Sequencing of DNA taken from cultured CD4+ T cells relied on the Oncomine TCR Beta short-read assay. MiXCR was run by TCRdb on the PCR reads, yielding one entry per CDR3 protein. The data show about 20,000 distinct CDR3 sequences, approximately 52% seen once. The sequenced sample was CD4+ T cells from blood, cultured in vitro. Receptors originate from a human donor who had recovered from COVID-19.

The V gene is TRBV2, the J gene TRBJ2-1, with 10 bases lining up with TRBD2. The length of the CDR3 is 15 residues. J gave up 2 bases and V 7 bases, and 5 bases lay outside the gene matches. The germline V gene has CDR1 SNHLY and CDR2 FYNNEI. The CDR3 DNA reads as TGTGCCAGCACTCGCACTAGCGGGGCCTACAATGAGCAGTTCTTC. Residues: CASTRTSGAYNEQFF.

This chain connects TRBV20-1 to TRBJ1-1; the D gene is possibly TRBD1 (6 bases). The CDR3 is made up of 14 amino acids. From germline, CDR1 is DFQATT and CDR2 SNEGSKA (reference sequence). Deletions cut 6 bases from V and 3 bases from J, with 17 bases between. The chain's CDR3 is CSASVGGAYTEAFF. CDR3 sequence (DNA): TGCAGTGCCAGTGTCGGGGGCGCGTACACTGAAGCTTTCTTT.

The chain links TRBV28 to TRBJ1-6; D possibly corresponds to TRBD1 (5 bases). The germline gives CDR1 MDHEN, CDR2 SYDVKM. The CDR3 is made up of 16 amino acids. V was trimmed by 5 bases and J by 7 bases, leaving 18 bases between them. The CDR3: CASSPWAPGGNSPLHF. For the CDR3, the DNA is TGTGCCAGCAGTCCCTGGGCACCCGGGGGGAATTCACCCCTCCACTTT.

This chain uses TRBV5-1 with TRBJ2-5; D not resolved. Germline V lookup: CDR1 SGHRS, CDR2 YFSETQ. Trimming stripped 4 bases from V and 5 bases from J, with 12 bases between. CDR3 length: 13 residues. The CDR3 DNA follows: TGCGCCAGCAGCGTCATGGCCCGGGAGACCCAGTACTTC. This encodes CASSVMARETQYF. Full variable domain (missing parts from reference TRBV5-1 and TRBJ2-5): KAGVTQTPRYLIKTRGQQVTLSCSPISGHRSVSWYQQTPGQGLQFLFEYFSETQRNKGNFPGRFSGRQFSNSRSEMNVSTLELGDSALYLCASSVMARETQYFGPGTRLLVL.

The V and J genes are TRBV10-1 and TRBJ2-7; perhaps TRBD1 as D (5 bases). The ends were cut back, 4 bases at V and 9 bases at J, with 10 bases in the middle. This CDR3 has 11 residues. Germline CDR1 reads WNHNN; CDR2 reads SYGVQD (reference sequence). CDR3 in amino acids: CASSAGIVQYF. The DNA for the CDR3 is TGCGCCAGCAGTGCAGGGATTGTGCAGTACTTC.

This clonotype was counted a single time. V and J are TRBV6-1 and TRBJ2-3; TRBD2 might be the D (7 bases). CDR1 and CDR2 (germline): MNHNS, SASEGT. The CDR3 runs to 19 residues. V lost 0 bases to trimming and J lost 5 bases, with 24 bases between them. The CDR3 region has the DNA TGTGCCAGCAGTGAAGCGCTTCCTGGGGGGGGGCGGCGGGGAGATACGCAGTATTTT. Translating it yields CASSEALPGGGRRGDTQYF.

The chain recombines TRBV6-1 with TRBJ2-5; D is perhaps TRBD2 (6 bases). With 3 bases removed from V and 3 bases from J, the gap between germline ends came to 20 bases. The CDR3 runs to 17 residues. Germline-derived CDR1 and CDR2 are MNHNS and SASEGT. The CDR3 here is CASSDGAGRSRKETQYF. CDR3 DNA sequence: TGTGCCAGCAGTGATGGGGCGGGGAGGAGCCGAAAAGAGACCCAGTACTTC.

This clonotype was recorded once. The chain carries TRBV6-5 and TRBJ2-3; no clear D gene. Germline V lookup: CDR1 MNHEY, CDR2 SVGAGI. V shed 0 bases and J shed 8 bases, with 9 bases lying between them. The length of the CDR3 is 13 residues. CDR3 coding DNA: TGTGCCAGCAGTTACTCGCAGTTCAGTACGCAGTATTTT. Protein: CASSYSQFSTQYF.

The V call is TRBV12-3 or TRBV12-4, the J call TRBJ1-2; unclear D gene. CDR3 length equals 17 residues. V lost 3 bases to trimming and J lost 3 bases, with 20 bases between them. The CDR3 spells CASSFKRSAGQHYGYTF. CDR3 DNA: TGTGCCAGCAGTTTTAAGCGGTCGGCAGGCCAACACTATGGCTACACCTTC.

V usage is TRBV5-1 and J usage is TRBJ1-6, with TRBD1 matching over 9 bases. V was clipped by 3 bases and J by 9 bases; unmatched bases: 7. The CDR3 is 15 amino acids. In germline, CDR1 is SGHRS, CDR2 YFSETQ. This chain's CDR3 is CASSYSRDRASPLHF. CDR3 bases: TGCGCCAGCAGCTACAGCCGGGACAGGGCTTCACCCCTCCACTTT.

The CDR3 DNA reads as TGTGCCAGCAGTTTCCCGGGACTAGGGACCTACAATGAGCAGTTCTTC. Its translation: CASSFPGLGTYNEQFF. The V call is TRBV28, the J call TRBJ2-1; 8 bases are shared with TRBD2. Germline CDR1 and CDR2: MDHEN and SYDVKM. The CDR3 is made up of 16 amino acids. The V gene end was trimmed by 3 bases and the J gene end by 2 bases; junction bases not matched to a gene: 6.

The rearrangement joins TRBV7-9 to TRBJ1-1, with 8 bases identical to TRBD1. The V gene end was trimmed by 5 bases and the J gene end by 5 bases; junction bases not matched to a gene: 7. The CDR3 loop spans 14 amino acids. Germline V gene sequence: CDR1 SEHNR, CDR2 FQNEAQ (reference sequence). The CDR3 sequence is CASSPRGRGTEAFF. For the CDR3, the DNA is TGTGCCAGCAGCCCCAGGGGGCGTGGGACTGAAGCTTTCTTT.

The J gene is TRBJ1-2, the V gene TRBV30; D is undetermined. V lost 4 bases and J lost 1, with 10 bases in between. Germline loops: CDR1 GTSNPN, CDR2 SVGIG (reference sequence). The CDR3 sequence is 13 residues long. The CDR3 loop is CAWTPLFNYGYTF. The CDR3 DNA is TGTGCCTGGACCCCACTCTTTAACTATGGCTACACCTTC.

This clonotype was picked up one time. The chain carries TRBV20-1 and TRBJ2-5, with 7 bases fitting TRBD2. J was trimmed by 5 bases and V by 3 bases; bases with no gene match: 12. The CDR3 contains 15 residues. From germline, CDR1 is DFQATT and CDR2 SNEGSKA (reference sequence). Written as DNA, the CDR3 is TGCAGTGCTAGGGGAGGGTCGGACTGGCCGGAGACCCAGTACTTC. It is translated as CSARGGSDWPETQYF.

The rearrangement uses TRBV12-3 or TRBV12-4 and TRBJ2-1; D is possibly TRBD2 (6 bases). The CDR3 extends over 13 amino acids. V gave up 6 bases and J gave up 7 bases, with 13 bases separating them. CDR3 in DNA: TGTGCCAGCAGCGTAGAGGCGGGGAATGAGCAGTTCTTC. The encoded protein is CASSVEAGNEQFF.

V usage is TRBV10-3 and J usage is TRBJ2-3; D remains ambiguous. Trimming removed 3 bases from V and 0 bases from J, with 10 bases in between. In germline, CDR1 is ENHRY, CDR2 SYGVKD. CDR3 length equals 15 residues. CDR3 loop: CAISEDWLSTDTQYF. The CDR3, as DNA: TGTGCCATCAGTGAAGACTGGTTAAGCACAGATACGCAGTATTTT.

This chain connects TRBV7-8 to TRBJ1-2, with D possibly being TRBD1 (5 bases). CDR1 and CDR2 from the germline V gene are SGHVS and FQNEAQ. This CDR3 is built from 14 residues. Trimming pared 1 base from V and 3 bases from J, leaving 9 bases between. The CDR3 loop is CASSLEGMDYGYTF. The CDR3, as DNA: TGTGCCAGCAGCTTAGAGGGGATGGACTATGGCTACACCTTC.

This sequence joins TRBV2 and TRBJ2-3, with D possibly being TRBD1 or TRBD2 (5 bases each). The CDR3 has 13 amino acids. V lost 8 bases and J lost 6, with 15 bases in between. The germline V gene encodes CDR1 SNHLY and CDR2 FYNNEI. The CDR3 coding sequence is TGTGCCAGCGCGAGGGGCCGAGGGGATACGCAGTATTTT. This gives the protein CASARGRGDTQYF. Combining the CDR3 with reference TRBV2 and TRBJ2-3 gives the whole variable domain EPEVTQTPSHQVTQMGQEVILRCVPISNHLYFYWYRQILGQKVEFLVSFYNNEISEKSEIFDDQFSVERPDGSNFTLKIRSTKLEDSAMYFCASARGRGDTQYFGPGTRLTVL.

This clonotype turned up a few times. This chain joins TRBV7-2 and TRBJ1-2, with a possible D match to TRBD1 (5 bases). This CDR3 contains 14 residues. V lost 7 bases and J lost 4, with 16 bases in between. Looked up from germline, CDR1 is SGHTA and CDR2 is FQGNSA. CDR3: CASNEEGIGYGYTF. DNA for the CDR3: TGTGCCAGCAACGAGGAGGGGATCGGCTATGGCTACACCTTC.

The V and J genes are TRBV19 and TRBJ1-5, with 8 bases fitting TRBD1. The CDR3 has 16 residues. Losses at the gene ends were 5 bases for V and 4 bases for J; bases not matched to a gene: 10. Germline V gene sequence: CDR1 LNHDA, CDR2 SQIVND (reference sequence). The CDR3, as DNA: TGTGCCAGTAGTCCCGGAGACAGGGGTATTAATCAGCCCCAGCATTTT. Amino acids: CASSPGDRGINQPQHF.

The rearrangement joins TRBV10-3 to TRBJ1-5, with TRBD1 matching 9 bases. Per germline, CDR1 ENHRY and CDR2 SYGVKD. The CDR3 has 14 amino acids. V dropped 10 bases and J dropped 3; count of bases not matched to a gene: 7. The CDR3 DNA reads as TGTGCCACAAGGACAGGGGCAAACAATCAGCCCCAGCATTTT. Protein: CATRTGANNQPQHF.

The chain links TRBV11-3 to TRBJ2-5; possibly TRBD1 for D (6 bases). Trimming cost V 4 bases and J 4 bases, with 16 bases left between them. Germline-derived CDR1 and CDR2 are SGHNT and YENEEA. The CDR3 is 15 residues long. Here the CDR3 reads CASSYLKGQLETQYF. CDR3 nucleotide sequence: TGTGCCAGCAGCTACCTAAAAGGACAGTTAGAGACCCAGTACTTC.

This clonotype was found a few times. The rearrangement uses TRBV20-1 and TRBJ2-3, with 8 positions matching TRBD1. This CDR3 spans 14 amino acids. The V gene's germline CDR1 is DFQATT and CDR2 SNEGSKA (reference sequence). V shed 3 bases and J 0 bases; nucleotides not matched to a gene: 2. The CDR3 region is CSASGTGSTDTQYF. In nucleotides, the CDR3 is TGCAGTGCTAGCGGGACAGGTAGCACAGATACGCAGTATTTT.

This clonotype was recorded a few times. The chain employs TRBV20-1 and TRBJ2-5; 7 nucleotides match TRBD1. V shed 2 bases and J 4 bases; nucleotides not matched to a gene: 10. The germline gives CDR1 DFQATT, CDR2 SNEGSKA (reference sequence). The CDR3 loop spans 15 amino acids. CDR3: CSARSYRGPSETQYF. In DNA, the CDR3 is TGCAGTGCTAGATCATACAGGGGCCCCTCAGAGACCCAGTACTTC.

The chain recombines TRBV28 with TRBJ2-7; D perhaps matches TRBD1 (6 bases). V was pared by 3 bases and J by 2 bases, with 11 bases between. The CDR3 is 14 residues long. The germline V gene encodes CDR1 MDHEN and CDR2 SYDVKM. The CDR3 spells CASSLYRVPYEQYF. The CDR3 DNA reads TGTGCCAGCAGTTTGTACAGGGTCCCCTACGAGCAGTACTTC.

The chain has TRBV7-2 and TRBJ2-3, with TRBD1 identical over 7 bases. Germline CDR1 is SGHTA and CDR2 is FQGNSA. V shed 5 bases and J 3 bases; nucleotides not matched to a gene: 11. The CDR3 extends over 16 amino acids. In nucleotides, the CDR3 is TGTGCCAGCAGCCCAGTAGACAGGGAATCTACAGATACGCAGTATTTT. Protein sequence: CASSPVDRESTDTQYF.

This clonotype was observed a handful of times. CDR3 nucleotide sequence: TGCAGTGCCACAGTAATATCCGGGCAGGAGTTAAGAGGTGGCTACACCTTC. Translation gives CSATVISGQELRGGYTF. The J gene is TRBJ1-2, the V gene TRBV20-1, with D hard to call. Germline CDR1 DFQATT, CDR2 SNEGSKA (reference sequence). V was pared by 6 bases and J by 7 bases, with 30 bases between. The CDR3 contains 17 residues.